The rows below give T cell receptor beta chains drawn from one sample of a study of blood T cell repertoires in COVID-19. Only in-frame clones appear in the TCRdb table, and some are missing; sequencing was by immunoSEQ multiplex PCR. This table holds 390,000 or so clones, 89% found once. Sequencing input: peripheral blood. These receptors came from a woman in her 30s with COVID-19, enrolled during active disease. The CDR3 runs from the conserved cysteine through the conserved F or W. D genes are given only for firm matches. For some rows the clone size is stated as once, few or many, or as a class when expanded; others skip it.

clone size | J gene | V gene | D gene | CDR3 protein | CDR3 DNA
- | TRBJ2-3 | TRBV11-3 | TRBD1 | CASSTRDSRGADTQYF | TGTGCCAGCAGCACCCGGGACAGCCGAGGGGCAGATACGCAGTATTTT
- | TRBJ2-7 | TRBV19 | - | CASSPALGNRPLVEQYF | TGTGCCAGTAGCCCCGCCTTAGGGAACAGGCCGTTAGTCGAGCAGTACTTC
- | TRBJ2-3 | TRBV6-2/TRBV6-3 | - | CASSPSGSTWAQYF | TGTGCCAGCAGTCCGTCCGGGTCCACGTGGGCGCAGTATTTT
- | TRBJ2-5 | TRBV10-3 | - | CAISGGLGNQETQYF | TGTGCCATCAGTGGGGGGCTAGGTAACCAAGAGACCCAGTACTTC
- | TRBJ1-2 | TRBV4-3 | - | CASSPRGTGGNYGYTF | TGCGCCAGCAGTCCCCGAGGGACCGGGGGTAACTATGGCTACACCTTC
once | TRBJ1-3 | TRBV4-3 | TRBD1 | CASSPTGASSGNTIYF | TGCGCCAGCAGCCCTACAGGGGCCTCCTCTGGAAACACCATATATTTT
- | TRBJ1-2 | TRBV18 | - | CASSSFSQSQGNYGYTF | TGTGCCAGCTCATCGTTTTCGCAGAGCCAGGGGAACTATGGCTACACCTTC
- | TRBJ1-1 | TRBV19 | TRBD1 | CASRGATGDLFMNTEAFF | TGTGCCAGTAGGGGCGCGACAGGGGACCTCTTCATGAACACTGAAGCTTTCTTT
- | TRBJ1-1 | TRBV29-1 | - | CSVRGYLNTEAFF | TGCAGCGTTAGGGGGTACCTGAACACTGAAGCTTTCTTT
- | TRBJ1-1 | TRBV10-3 | TRBD1 | CAISGNRGPNTEAFF | TGTGCCATCAGTGGGAACAGGGGCCCGAACACTGAAGCTTTCTTT
- | TRBJ1-5 | TRBV15 | - | CATSRDLRGGSQPQHF | TGTGCCACCAGCAGAGATCTAAGGGGGGGCAGTCAGCCCCAGCATTTT
- | TRBJ2-3 | TRBV6-5 | TRBD2 | CASDSGRDTDTQYF | TGTGCCAGTGATAGCGGGAGGGATACAGATACGCAGTATTTT
once | TRBJ1-2 | TRBV6-1 | TRBD1 | CASSESGTGNGGYTF | TGTGCCAGCAGTGAATCCGGGACAGGGAACGGTGGCTACACCTTC
- | TRBJ1-2 | TRBV7-7 | TRBD1 | CASSETGNYGYTF | TGTGCTAGCAGCGAGACAGGGAACTATGGCTACACCTTC
- | TRBJ1-2 | TRBV7-2 | - | CASSFGTRVFYGYTF | TGTGCCAGCAGCTTCGGAACTAGGGTCTTCTATGGCTACACCTTC
- | TRBJ2-7 | TRBV2 | TRBD1 | CASSVRTGGPYEQYF | TGTGCCAGCAGTGTTCGGACAGGGGGACCCTACGAGCAGTACTTC
- | TRBJ2-1 | TRBV19 | TRBD2 | CASSPQGHYGGMEFF | TGTGCCAGTAGTCCCCAGGGCCATTACGGGGGGATGGAGTTCTTC
- | TRBJ1-6 | TRBV6-5 | - | CATSSEGNSPLHF | TGTGCCACCAGCTCAGAGGGTAATTCACCCCTCCACTTT
once | TRBJ1-2 | TRBV28 | - | CASRLESNYGYTF | TGTGCCAGCAGGCTGGAGAGTAACTATGGCTACACCTTC
- | TRBJ1-2 | TRBV11-2 | TRBD1 | CASSSQGWVYGYTF | TGTGCCAGCAGCTCACAGGGGTGGGTCTATGGCTACACCTTC
- | TRBJ2-7 | TRBV6-5 | - | CASSYSAGEPYEQYF | TGTGCCAGCAGTTACTCTGCAGGGGAGCCCTACGAGCAGTACTTC
- | TRBJ1-3 | TRBV7-9 | - | CASSPAGSDPGNTIYF | TGTGCCAGCAGCCCCGCGGGGTCAGATCCTGGAAACACCATATATTTT
- | TRBJ1-5 | TRBV19 | - | CASSSWGVEPQHF | TGTGCCAGTAGTTCGTGGGGGGTTGAGCCCCAGCATTTT
- | TRBJ2-3 | TRBV27 | - | CASSGEAVGTDTQYF | TGTGCCAGCAGTGGGGAGGCGGTGGGCACAGATACGCAGTATTTT
- | TRBJ2-7 | TRBV27 | TRBD1 | CASSPWTGLMDEQYF | TGTGCCAGCAGTCCCTGGACAGGGCTGATGGACGAGCAGTACTTC
- | TRBJ1-6 | TRBV6-2/TRBV6-3 | TRBD1 | CASSYSRPGQGHSPLHF | TGTGCCAGCAGTTACTCGAGGCCGGGACAGGGTCATTCACCCCTCCACTTT
- | TRBJ2-2 | TRBV28 | - | CASSRHRANTGELFF | TGTGCCAGCAGTCGTCACAGGGCGAACACCGGGGAGCTGTTTTTT